This is a list of T cell receptor beta chains from one sample in a study of T cell repertoires in cytomegalovirus infection. These receptors lack a known antigen. TCRdb passed the reads through MiXCR, listing each CDR3 protein once. The profile covers 800,000 to 950,000 distinct CDR3 sequences, with 32% appearing a single time and around 12% taken by the ten largest. The specimen comprised cultured CD8+ T cells from PBMCs, sampled from culture after CMV antigen stimulation. Receptors originate from a human donor in good health (CMV status not recorded). Some clones in this sample may be carry-over from other donors' samples. Each CDR3 is given with its conserved first and last residue. A D gene is named only where the DNA matches it firmly. Where a row states a size, it is once, few, many or the class of an expanded clone; other rows omit it.

-,-,TRBJ1-5,TRBV19,CASSINSLVNQPQHF,TGTGCCAGTAGTATTAACAGTCTTGTCAATCAGCCCCAGCATTTT
-,many,TRBJ2-7,TRBV5-5,CASSLGGHEQYF,TGTGCCAGCAGCTTGGGAGGGCACGAGCAGTACTTC
-,-,TRBJ2-2,TRBV19,CASRWLTNTGELFF,TGTGCCAGTAGATGGCTGACGAACACCGGGGAGCTGTTTTTT
TRBD1,once,TRBJ2-3,TRBV27,CASSRRQGSTDTQYF,TGTGCCAGCAGCCGGAGACAGGGTAGCACAGATACGCAGTATTTT
-,-,TRBJ2-2,TRBV7-2,CASSRWGWELFF,TGTGCCAGCAGCCGTTGGGGTTGGGAGCTGTTTTTT
TRBD2,-,TRBJ2-2,TRBV7-4,CVSSQSPYSGAEDNTGELFF,TGTGTCAGCAGCCAGAGTCCTTATAGCGGGGCGGAAGACAACACCGGGGAGCTGTTTTTT
-,-,TRBJ1-5,TRBV12-3/TRBV12-4,CASQWVRGQPQHF,TGTGCCAGTCAATGGGTGAGGGGTCAGCCCCAGCATTTT
-,few,TRBJ2-3,TRBV5-4,CAVGAAGWKTDTQYF,TGTGCCGTAGGGGCGGCGGGATGGAAGACAGATACGCAGTATTTT
TRBD1,few,TRBJ1-1,TRBV4-2,CASSPLWGQLNTEAFF,TGTGCCAGCAGCCCCCTGTGGGGACAGTTGAACACTGAAGCTTTCTTT
-,-,TRBJ1-2,TRBV12-3/TRBV12-4,CASSLRGGYGYTF,TGTGCCAGCAGTTTGAGGGGGGGCTATGGCTACACCTTC
TRBD2,-,TRBJ2-2,TRBV10-3,CAIRSGAPGELFF,TGTGCCATCAGGAGCGGGGCTCCCGGGGAGCTGTTTTTT
-,once,TRBJ1-2,TRBV4-1,CASSQDIGPAGYTF,TGCGCCAGCAGCCAAGACATAGGGCCTGCTGGCTACACCTTC
-,few,TRBJ2-3,TRBV20-1,CSARGNGGPGDTQYF,TGCAGTGCTAGAGGGAACGGGGGGCCAGGAGATACGCAGTATTTT
-,many,TRBJ1-5,TRBV7-2,CASGQPQHF,TGTGCCAGCGGACAGCCCCAGCATTTT
TRBD1,many,TRBJ1-1,TRBV19,CASSTTGYTEAFF,TGTGCCAGTAGTACGACAGGGTACACTGAAGCTTTCTTT
-,-,TRBJ1-1,TRBV29-1,CSVAVVRATNTEAFF,TGCAGCGTTGCGGTAGTACGGGCCACGAACACTGAAGCTTTCTTT
TRBD2,-,TRBJ2-2,TRBV3-1,CASSPNLGGAGELFF,TGTGCCAGCAGCCCCAATTTGGGGGGGGCCGGGGAGCTGTTTTTT
-,few,TRBJ2-1,TRBV5-5,CASRKTEERINEQFF,TGTGCCAGCAGGAAGACAGAAGAGAGGATAAATGAGCAGTTCTTC
-,-,TRBJ2-2,TRBV6-2/TRBV6-3,CASSSLPGLQTGELFF,TGTGCCAGCAGTTCCCTCCCGGGACTCCAGACCGGGGAGCTGTTTTTT
TRBD1,-,TRBJ1-4,TRBV6-6,CASRRDRGRGTNEKLFF,TGTGCCAGCCGACGCGACAGGGGGCGAGGAACTAATGAAAAACTGTTTTTT
TRBD1,-,TRBJ2-2,TRBV6-2/TRBV6-3,CASSLAGGTYTGELFF,TGTGCCAGCAGTTTGGCAGGGGGCACGTACACCGGGGAGCTGTTTTTT
-,few,TRBJ2-3,TRBV7-6,CASSSPRPIADSTDTQYF,TGTGCCAGCAGCTCGCCGCGGCCGATAGCGGATAGCACAGATACGCAGTATTTT
-,many,TRBJ1-1,TRBV7-6,CASSLRPNAMNTEAFF,TGTGCCAGCAGCTTACGGCCGAATGCCATGAACACTGAAGCTTTCTTT
TRBD1,few,TRBJ1-2,TRBV5-6,CASSGGQPSNYGYTF,TGTGCCAGCAGCGGGGGACAGCCGAGCAACTATGGCTACACCTTC
-,-,TRBJ1-1,TRBV27,CASRTDALNTEAFF,TGTGCCAGCAGAACCGATGCACTGAACACTGAAGCTTTCTTT
-,-,TRBJ1-5,TRBV27,CASSYGAGLRPQHF,TGTGCCAGCAGTTACGGCGCGGGGCTCAGGCCCCAGCATTTT
-,few,TRBJ2-1,TRBV7-2,CASSFTVIRNEQFF,TGTGCCAGCAGCTTCACAGTCATTCGGAATGAGCAGTTCTTC
-,many,TRBJ2-7,TRBV12-3/TRBV12-4,CASTAGDSIPYEQYF,TGTGCCAGCACCGCGGGGGACAGTATCCCCTACGAGCAGTACTTC